These 8 T cell receptor beta chains were sequenced from one sample in a study of a mutant IDH1 vaccine in newly diagnosed glioma. The method was immunoSEQ multiplex PCR; TCRdb's version includes in-frame clones alone and lacks a portion of them. This sample has about 50,000 clones, with 84% found just once. These TCRs' antigens remain unknown. As for time point: week 47, end of study. The content of each vaccine dose was 300 ug of mutant IDH1 20-mer peptide, and topical imiquimod accompanied it. The input for sequencing was PBMCs, taken from a glioma patient whose treatment included an IDH1 peptide vaccine. All receptors come from a woman aged 25 to 39 with glioma. Some clones in this sample may be carry-over from other donors' samples.

The chain combines TRBV2 with TRBJ2-2; D is unresolved. The germline V gene encodes CDR1 SNHLY and CDR2 FYNNEI. This CDR3 contains 13 residues. V dropped 4 bases and J dropped 1 base, with 4 bases sitting between them. The CDR3 is CASSGQNTGELFF. The CDR3, as DNA: TGTGCCAGCAGTGGACAGAACACCGGGGAGCTGTTTTTT.

The rearrangement uses TRBV30 and TRBJ2-2, with unresolved D. The CDR3 is 12 amino acids. Trimming removed 2 bases from V and 7 bases from J, with 8 bases in between. CDR1 is GTSNPN and CDR2 is SVGIG in the germline V gene (reference sequence). This CDR3 is CAWSKSVGELFF. CDR3 bases: TGTGCCTGGAGTAAAAGCGTCGGGGAGCTGTTTTTT.

A single count supports this clone. This chain uses TRBV7-6 with TRBJ2-5; the D is unclear. Germline loops: CDR1 SGHVS, CDR2 FNYEAQ. The V and J ends lost 4 bases and 0 bases respectively, with 3 bases between them. This CDR3 has 12 residues. The CDR3 DNA is TGTGCCAGCAGCTCCCACCAAGAGACCCAGTACTTC. It specifies CASSSHQETQYF.

The chain employs TRBV25-1 and TRBJ1-1, with D perhaps matching TRBD1 (5 bases). The germline V and J ends were trimmed by 1 base and 5 bases, with 14 bases remaining between them. From germline, CDR1 is MGHDK and CDR2 SYGVNS. This CDR3 region has 15 residues. The CDR3 nucleotides are TGTGCCAGCAGTGAATTGGTCGGGGGGGAGACTGAAGCTTTCTTT. Its translation is CASSELVGGETEAFF.

This rearrangement joins TRBV19 to TRBJ2-2; 8 bases line up with TRBD2. The CDR3 is 16 residues long. Losses at the gene ends were 4 bases for V and 5 bases for J; bases not matched to a gene: 9. In germline, CDR1 is LNHDA, CDR2 SQIVND (reference sequence). The CDR3 coding sequence is TGTGCCAGTAGTAAGTCACGGACTAGCCTAACCGGGGAGCTGTTTTTT. Protein: CASSKSRTSLTGELFF.

The rearrangement joins TRBV10-3 to TRBJ2-7; 9 bases match TRBD2. The V gene end was trimmed by 6 bases and the J gene end by 7 bases; junction bases not matched to a gene: 13. This CDR3 comprises 15 residues. Germline values: CDR1 ENHRY, CDR2 SYGVKD. CDR3 DNA sequence: TGTGCCATCAGCCGCTCTAGCGGGGACCAGAGGGAGCAGTACTTC. It codes for CAISRSSGDQREQYF.

This rearrangement joins TRBV5-6 to TRBJ1-4; 9 nucleotides align to TRBD1. V lost 4 bases, J lost 7 bases, and 8 bases stayed unmatched. The CDR3 is made up of 15 amino acids. Germline V gene lookup returns CDR1 SGHDT and CDR2 YYEEEE. CDR3 sequence: CASSRTDRGGEKLFF. Written as DNA, the CDR3 is TGTGCCAGCAGCCGTACGGACAGGGGAGGTGAAAAACTGTTTTTT. Full variable domain (rest looked up from reference TRBV5-6 and TRBJ1-4): DAGVTQSPTHLIKTRGQQVTLRCSPKSGHDTVSWYQQALGQGPQFIFQYYEEEERQRGNFPDRFSGHQFPNYSSELNVNALLLGDSALYLCASSRTDRGGEKLFFGSGTQLSVL.

The J gene is TRBJ2-2, the V gene TRBV29-1, with 8 positions matching TRBD2. V lost 4 bases and J lost 4; bases outside the gene matches: 11. Germline V CDR1 and CDR2: SQVTM, ANQGSEA. The CDR3 has 16 amino acids. The CDR3 sequence: CSVVGGAGAGTGELFF. In DNA form, the CDR3 reads TGCAGCGTTGTCGGGGGGGCGGGGGCCGGCACCGGGGAGCTGTTTTTT.